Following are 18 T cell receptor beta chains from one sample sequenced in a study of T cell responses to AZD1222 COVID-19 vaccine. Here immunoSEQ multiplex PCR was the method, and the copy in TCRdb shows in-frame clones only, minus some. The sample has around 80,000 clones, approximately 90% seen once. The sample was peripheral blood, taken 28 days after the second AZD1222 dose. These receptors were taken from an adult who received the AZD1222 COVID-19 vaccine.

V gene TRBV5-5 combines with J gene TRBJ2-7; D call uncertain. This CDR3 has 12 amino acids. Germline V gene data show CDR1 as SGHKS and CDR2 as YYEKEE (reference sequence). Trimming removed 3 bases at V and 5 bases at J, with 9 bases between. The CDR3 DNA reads TGTGCCAGCAGCTCGTGGAAGGACGAGCAGTACTTC. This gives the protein CASSSWKDEQYF.

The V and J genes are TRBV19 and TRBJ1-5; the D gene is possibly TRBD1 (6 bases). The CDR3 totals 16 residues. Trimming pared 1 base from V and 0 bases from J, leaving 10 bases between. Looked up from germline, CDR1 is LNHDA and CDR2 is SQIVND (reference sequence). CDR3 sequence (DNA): TGTGCCAGTAGTATAGCGGGGACACTTAGCAATCAGCCCCAGCATTTT. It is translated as CASSIAGTLSNQPQHF.

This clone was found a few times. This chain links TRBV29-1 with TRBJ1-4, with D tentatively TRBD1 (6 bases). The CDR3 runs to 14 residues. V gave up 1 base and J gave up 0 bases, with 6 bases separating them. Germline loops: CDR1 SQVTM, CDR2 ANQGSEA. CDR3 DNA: TGCAGCGTTGAAGGGACAGCAACTAATGAAAAACTGTTTTTT. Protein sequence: CSVEGTATNEKLFF.

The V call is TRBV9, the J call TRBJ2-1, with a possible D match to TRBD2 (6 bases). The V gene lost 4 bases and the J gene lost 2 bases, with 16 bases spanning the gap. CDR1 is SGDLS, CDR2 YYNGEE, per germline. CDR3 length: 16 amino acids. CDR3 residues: CASSRPGSGTYNEQFF. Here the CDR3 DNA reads TGTGCCAGCAGCCGCCCAGGTAGCGGAACCTACAATGAGCAGTTCTTC.

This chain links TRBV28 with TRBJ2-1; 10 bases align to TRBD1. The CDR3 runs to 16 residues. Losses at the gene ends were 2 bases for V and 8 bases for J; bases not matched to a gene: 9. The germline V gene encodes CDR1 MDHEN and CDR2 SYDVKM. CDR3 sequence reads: CASSLTGTGAYDEQFF. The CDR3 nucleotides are TGTGCCAGCAGTTTAACCGGGACAGGGGCTTACGATGAGCAGTTCTTC.

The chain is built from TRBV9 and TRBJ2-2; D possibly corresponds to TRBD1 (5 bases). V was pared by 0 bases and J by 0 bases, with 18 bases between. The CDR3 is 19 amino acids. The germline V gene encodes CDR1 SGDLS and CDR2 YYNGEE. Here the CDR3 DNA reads TGTGCCAGCAGCGTAGATCCCCTTTCCGACAGCGCGAACACCGGGGAGCTGTTTTTT. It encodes CASSVDPLSDSANTGELFF.

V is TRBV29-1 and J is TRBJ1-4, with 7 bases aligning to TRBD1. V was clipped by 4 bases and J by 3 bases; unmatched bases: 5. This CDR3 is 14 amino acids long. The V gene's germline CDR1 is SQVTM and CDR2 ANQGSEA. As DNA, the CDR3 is TGCAGCGTTGGTTTAGGGGGCCCTAATGAAAAACTGTTTTTT. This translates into CSVGLGGPNEKLFF.

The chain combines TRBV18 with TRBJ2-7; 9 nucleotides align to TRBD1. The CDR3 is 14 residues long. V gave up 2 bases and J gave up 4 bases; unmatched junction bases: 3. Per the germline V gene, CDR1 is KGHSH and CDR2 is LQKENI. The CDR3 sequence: CASSPGDRVYEQYF. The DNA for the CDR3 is TGTGCCAGCTCACCAGGGGACAGGGTTTACGAGCAGTACTTC.

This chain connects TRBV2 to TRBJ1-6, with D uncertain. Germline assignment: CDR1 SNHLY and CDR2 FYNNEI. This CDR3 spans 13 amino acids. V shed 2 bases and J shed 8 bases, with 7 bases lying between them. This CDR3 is CASSEQMDSPLHF. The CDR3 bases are TGTGCCAGCAGTGAACAAATGGATTCACCCCTCCACTTT. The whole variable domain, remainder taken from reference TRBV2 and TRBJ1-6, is EPEVTQTPSHQVTQMGQEVILRCVPISNHLYFYWYRQILGQKVEFLVSFYNNEISEKSEIFDDQFSVERPDGSNFTLKIRSTKLEDSAMYFCASSEQMDSPLHFGNGTRLTVT.

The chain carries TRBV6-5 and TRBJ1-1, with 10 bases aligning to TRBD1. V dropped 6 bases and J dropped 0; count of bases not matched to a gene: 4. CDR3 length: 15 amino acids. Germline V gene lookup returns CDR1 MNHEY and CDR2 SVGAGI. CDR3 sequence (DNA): TGTGCCAGCAGGGACAGGGGGACGGTGAACACTGAAGCTTTCTTT. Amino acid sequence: CASRDRGTVNTEAFF.

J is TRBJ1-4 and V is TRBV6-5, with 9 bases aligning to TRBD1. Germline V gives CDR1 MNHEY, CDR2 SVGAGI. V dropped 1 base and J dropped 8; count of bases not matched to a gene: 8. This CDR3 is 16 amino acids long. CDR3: CASSYYYRGQLEKLFF. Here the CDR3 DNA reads TGTGCCAGCAGTTACTACTACAGGGGGCAGTTGGAAAAACTGTTTTTT.

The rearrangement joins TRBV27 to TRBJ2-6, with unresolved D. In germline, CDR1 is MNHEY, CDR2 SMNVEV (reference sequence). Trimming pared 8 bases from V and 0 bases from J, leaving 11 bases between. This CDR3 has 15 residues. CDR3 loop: CASGKIDSGANVLTF. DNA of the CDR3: TGTGCCAGCGGAAAAATTGACTCTGGGGCCAACGTCCTGACTTTC.

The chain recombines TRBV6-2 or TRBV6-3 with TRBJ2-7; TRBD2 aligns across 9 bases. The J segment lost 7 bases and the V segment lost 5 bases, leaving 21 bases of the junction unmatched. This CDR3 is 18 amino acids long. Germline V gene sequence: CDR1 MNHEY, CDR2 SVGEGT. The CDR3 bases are TGTGCCAGCAGTAAGGGACACCTCGGCCGGACTAGCGTTAGTGAGCAGTACTTC. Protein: CASSKGHLGRTSVSEQYF.

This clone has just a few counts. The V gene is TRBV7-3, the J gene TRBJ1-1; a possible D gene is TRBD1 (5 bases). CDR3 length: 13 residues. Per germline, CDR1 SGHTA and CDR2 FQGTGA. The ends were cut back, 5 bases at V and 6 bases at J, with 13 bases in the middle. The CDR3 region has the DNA TGTGCCAGCAGCCGACAGTCAAGTTCTGAAGCTTTCTTT. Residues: CASSRQSSSEAFF.

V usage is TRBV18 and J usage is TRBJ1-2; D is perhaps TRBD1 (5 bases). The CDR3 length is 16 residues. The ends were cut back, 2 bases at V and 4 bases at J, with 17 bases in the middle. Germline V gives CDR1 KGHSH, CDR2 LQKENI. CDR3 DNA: TGTGCCAGCTCACCAGGAGCACAGGAAGGGAGCTATGGCTACACCTTC. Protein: CASSPGAQEGSYGYTF.

Written as DNA, the CDR3 is TGTGCCAGCAGCCACACAAGGAACTATGGCTACACCTTC. Translated: CASSHTRNYGYTF. This chain links TRBV14 with TRBJ1-2, with no clear D. This CDR3 has 13 amino acids. Trimming removed 3 bases from V and 2 bases from J, with 7 bases in between. The germline CDR1 and CDR2 sequences are SGHDN and FVKESK.

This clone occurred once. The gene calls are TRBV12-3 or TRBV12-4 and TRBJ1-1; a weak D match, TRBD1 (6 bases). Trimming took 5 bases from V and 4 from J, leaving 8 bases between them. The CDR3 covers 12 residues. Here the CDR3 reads CASSPGATEAFF. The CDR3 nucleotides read TGTGCCAGCAGTCCAGGGGCCACTGAAGCTTTCTTT.

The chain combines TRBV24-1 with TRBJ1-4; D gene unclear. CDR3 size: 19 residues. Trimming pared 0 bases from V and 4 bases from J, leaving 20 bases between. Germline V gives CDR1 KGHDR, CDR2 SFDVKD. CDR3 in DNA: TGTGCCACCAGTGATTTGGAAAGGCACCCAACCGGTGGTAATGAAAAACTGTTTTTT. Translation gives CATSDLERHPTGGNEKLFF.